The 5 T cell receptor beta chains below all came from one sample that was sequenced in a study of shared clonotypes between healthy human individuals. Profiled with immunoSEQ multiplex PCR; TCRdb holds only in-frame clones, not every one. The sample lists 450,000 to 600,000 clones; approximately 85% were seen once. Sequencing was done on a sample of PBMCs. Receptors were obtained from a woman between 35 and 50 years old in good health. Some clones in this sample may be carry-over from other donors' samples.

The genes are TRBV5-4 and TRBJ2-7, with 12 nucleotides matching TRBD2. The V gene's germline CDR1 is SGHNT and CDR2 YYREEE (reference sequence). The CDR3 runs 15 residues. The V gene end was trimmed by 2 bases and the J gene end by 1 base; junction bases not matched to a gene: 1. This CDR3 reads CASSFGLAGSYEQYF. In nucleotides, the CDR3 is TGTGCCAGCAGCTTTGGACTAGCGGGATCCTACGAGCAGTACTTC. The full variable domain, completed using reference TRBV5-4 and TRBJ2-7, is ETGVTQSPTHLIKTRGQQVTLRCSSQSGHNTVSWYQQALGQGPQFIFQYYREEENGRGNFPPRFSGLQFPNYSSELNVNALELDDSALYLCASSFGLAGSYEQYFGPGTRLTVT.

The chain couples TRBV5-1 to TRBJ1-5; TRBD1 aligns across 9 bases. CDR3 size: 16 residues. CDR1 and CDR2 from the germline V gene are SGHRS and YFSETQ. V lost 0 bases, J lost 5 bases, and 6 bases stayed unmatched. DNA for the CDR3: TGCGCCAGCAGCTTGGCTGGACAGGGGTCCCATCAGCCCCAGCATTTT. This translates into CASSLAGQGSHQPQHF.

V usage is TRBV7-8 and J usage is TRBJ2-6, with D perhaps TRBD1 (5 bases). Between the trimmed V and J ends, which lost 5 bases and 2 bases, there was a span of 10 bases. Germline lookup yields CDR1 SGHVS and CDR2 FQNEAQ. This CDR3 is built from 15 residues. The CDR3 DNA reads TGTGCCAGCAGCCTTCAGGGTACTGGGGCCAACGTCCTGACTTTC. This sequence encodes CASSLQGTGANVLTF.

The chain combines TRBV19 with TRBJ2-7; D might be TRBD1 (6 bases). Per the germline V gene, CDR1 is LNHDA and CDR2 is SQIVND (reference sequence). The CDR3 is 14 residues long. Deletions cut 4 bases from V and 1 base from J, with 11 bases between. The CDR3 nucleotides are TGTGCCAGTAGTAGCTCGGGACAATCCTACGAGCAGTACTTC. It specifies CASSSSGQSYEQYF. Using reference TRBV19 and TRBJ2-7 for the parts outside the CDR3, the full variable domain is DGGITQSPKYLFRKEGQNVTLSCEQNLNHDAMYWYRQDPGQGLRLIYYSQIVNDFQKGDIAEGYSVSREKKESFPLTVTSAQKNPTAFYLCASSSSGQSYEQYFGPGTRLTVT.

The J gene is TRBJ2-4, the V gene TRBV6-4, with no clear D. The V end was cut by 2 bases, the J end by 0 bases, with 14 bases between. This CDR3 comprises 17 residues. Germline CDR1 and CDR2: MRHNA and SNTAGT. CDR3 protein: CASSDARRTLAKNIQYF. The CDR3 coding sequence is TGTGCCAGCAGTGACGCAAGAAGAACGTTAGCCAAAAACATTCAGTACTTC.